The 8 T cell receptor beta chains listed next were all sequenced from one sample in a study of OX40 agonist ivuxolimab in advanced cancers. TCRdb's copy holds only in-frame clones and misses some; the assay was immunoSEQ multiplex PCR. The sample records some 15,000 clones, 80% being singletons. Source: CD4+ or CD8+ T cells sorted from blood, taken in a trial of the OX40 agonist ivuxolimab. These receptors all stem from an adult with an advanced solid tumor such as melanoma, head and neck, liver or kidney cancer.

This clone is labeled as medium-sized. This chain links TRBV27 with TRBJ2-3; no firm D call. Trimming took 1 base from V and 3 from J, leaving 8 bases between them. This CDR3 contains 14 residues. Per germline, CDR1 MNHEY and CDR2 SMNVEV (reference sequence). In DNA, the CDR3 is TGTGCCAGCAGTTTATTCCTAGGTACAGATACGCAGTATTTT. Translated, it gives CASSLFLGTDTQYF.

The gene calls are TRBV5-1 and TRBJ2-1, with 11 nucleotides matching TRBD2. Germline assignment: CDR1 SGHRS and CDR2 YFSETQ. Unmatched junction bases numbered 13, after V lost 2 bases and J lost 9 bases. This CDR3 has 17 residues. The CDR3: CASSFSFSGGAVFEQFF. In DNA, the CDR3 is TGCGCCAGCAGCTTTAGCTTTAGCGGGGGGGCCGTATTTGAGCAGTTCTTC.

The V and J genes are TRBV6-6 and TRBJ2-7; maybe TRBD2 (6 bases). Germline V lookup: CDR1 MNHNY, CDR2 SVGAGI (reference sequence). The CDR3 loop spans 12 amino acids. Trimming shortened V by 11 bases and J by 6 bases, and 17 bases separated the two germline ends. CDR3 sequence: CAVGGILGEQYF. In DNA, the CDR3 is TGTGCCGTTGGGGGGATCCTTGGCGAGCAGTACTTC.

The CDR3 DNA reads TGTGCCAGTAGTATGGGACAGATGAACACTGAAGCTTTCTTT. Translating gives CASSMGQMNTEAFF. The chain has TRBV19 and TRBJ1-1, with 7 bases identical to TRBD1. Germline V gene lookup returns CDR1 LNHDA and CDR2 SQIVND (reference sequence). CDR3 size: 14 residues. The V gene end was trimmed by 3 bases and the J gene end by 0 bases; junction bases not matched to a gene: 1.

The V call is TRBV28, the J call TRBJ1-6; tentative D call: TRBD1 (6 bases). Trimming shortened V by 6 bases and J by 2 bases, and 11 bases separated the two germline ends. The CDR3 is 15 amino acids. The germline V gene has CDR1 MDHEN and CDR2 SYDVKM. The CDR3 here is CASSPGEAYNSPLHF. In DNA form, the CDR3 reads TGTGCCAGCAGCCCAGGGGAGGCCTATAATTCACCCCTCCACTTT.

V and J are TRBV11-1 and TRBJ2-5; TRBD1 is a possible D gene (6 bases). The germline gives CDR1 SGHAT, CDR2 FQDESV (reference sequence). The CDR3 loop spans 16 amino acids. Deletions cut 5 bases from V and 1 base from J, with 17 bases between. The CDR3, as DNA: TGTGCCAGCAGCACTCCATGGACAGACCTCCAAGAGACCCAGTACTTC. Translated, it gives CASSTPWTDLQETQYF.

In its sample, this clone was seen a few times. The chain employs TRBV4-1 and TRBJ1-5; D ambiguous. Trimming took 8 bases from V and 0 from J, leaving 2 bases between them. CDR1 is MGHRA, CDR2 YSYEKL, per germline. The CDR3 is made up of 11 amino acids. CDR3 residues: CASGSNQPQHF. The CDR3 DNA reads as TGCGCCAGCGGTAGCAATCAGCCCCAGCATTTT.

This clone was recorded only once. A read error may be the cause here, since a much bigger clone is one base away. The rearrangement joins TRBV9 to TRBJ1-6; D uncertain. V dropped 6 bases and J dropped 9 bases, with 16 bases sitting between them. CDR3 size: 14 residues. Germline loops: CDR1 SGDLS, CDR2 YYNGEE. The CDR3, as DNA: TGTGCCAGCACCCCGGGCGGAACAAGTTCACCCCTCCACTTT. It specifies CASTPGGTSSPLHF.